These T cell receptor beta chains were read from a single sample in a study of blood T cell repertoires in COVID-19. Measured with immunoSEQ multiplex PCR; TCRdb has only the in-frame clones, and not every one. Here the sample spans tens of thousands of clones, roughly four fifths being singletons. Sequenced input: peripheral blood. The receptors were gathered from a man in his sixties with acute or convalescent COVID-19. Each CDR3 is given with its conserved first and last residue. Fields, in order: V gene, J gene, CDR3 protein.

V gene: TRBV24-1; J gene: TRBJ2-1; CDR3 protein: CATSDSRLAGANNEQFF
V gene: TRBV18; J gene: TRBJ2-3; CDR3 protein: CASSRRQGSTDTQYF
V gene: TRBV30; J gene: TRBJ1-5; CDR3 protein: CAWSVTSINQPQHF
V gene: TRBV30; J gene: TRBJ1-3; CDR3 protein: CAWSTEKPGNTIYF
V gene: TRBV28; J gene: TRBJ1-2; CDR3 protein: CASSFSGGRGYTF
V gene: TRBV19; J gene: TRBJ1-2; CDR3 protein: CASSFRSRDRAYGYTF
V gene: TRBV19; J gene: TRBJ1-5; CDR3 protein: CASSDRRTGPNQPQHF
V gene: TRBV7-3; J gene: TRBJ1-2; CDR3 protein: CASSLMGGQDYGYTF
V gene: TRBV28; J gene: TRBJ1-4; CDR3 protein: CASSPEGVAATNEKLFF
V gene: TRBV18; J gene: TRBJ2-1; CDR3 protein: CASSPTGLAGRKRYNEQFF
V gene: TRBV6-6; J gene: TRBJ1-2; CDR3 protein: CASSGTAHNYGYTF
V gene: TRBV4-1; J gene: TRBJ1-3; CDR3 protein: CASSRRGDSSFGNTIYF
V gene: TRBV6-5; J gene: TRBJ1-5; CDR3 protein: CASSYEWNQPQHF
V gene: TRBV7-2; J gene: TRBJ2-7; CDR3 protein: CASSLGYQDEQYF
V gene: TRBV6-5; J gene: TRBJ2-3; CDR3 protein: CASTQHGTDTQYF
V gene: TRBV13; J gene: TRBJ2-3; CDR3 protein: CASSFTSGEYTQYF
V gene: TRBV27; J gene: TRBJ2-5; CDR3 protein: CASTRSGRAGETQYF
V gene: TRBV10-3; J gene: TRBJ1-1; CDR3 protein: CAISGRANTEAFF
V gene: TRBV18; J gene: TRBJ2-7; CDR3 protein: CASSTRRGYEQYF
V gene: TRBV18; J gene: TRBJ2-3; CDR3 protein: CASSSGTPVRDTQYF
V gene: TRBV4-2; J gene: TRBJ2-1; CDR3 protein: CASSQESRAGSSSYNEQFF
V gene: TRBV7-2; J gene: TRBJ2-7; CDR3 protein: CASSLQLAVTYEQYF
V gene: TRBV21-1; J gene: TRBJ2-4; CDR3 protein: CASREEGYIRVENIQYF
V gene: TRBV5-8; J gene: TRBJ1-2; CDR3 protein: CASSPGQGYGYTF
V gene: TRBV19; J gene: TRBJ1-2; CDR3 protein: CASASPGFYGYTF
V gene: TRBV5-4; J gene: TRBJ2-2; CDR3 protein: CASSSERGGTGELFF
V gene: TRBV4-1; J gene: TRBJ2-1; CDR3 protein: CASSQGLAEQGSEQFF
V gene: TRBV29-1; J gene: TRBJ1-1; CDR3 protein: CSVEGQAHTEAFF
V gene: TRBV9; J gene: TRBJ1-1; CDR3 protein: CASSPGTNTEAFF
V gene: TRBV28; J gene: TRBJ2-5; CDR3 protein: CASSLSGRGKVETQYF
V gene: TRBV7-2; J gene: TRBJ2-1; CDR3 protein: CASSLERNGVLSTNEQFF
V gene: TRBV27; J gene: TRBJ1-2; CDR3 protein: CASSLRKEAGYTF
V gene: TRBV14; J gene: TRBJ2-2; CDR3 protein: CASSHLQGQGMNTGELFF
V gene: TRBV5-1; J gene: TRBJ2-1; CDR3 protein: CASSLGDRSGEQFF
V gene: TRBV19; J gene: TRBJ1-6; CDR3 protein: CASSIDRGSPLHF
V gene: TRBV28; J gene: TRBJ1-1; CDR3 protein: CASSSGQGNTEAFF
V gene: TRBV4-1; J gene: TRBJ1-2; CDR3 protein: CASSQDGAGPVGYTF
V gene: TRBV12-5; J gene: TRBJ2-7; CDR3 protein: CASGNSDRSYEQYF
V gene: TRBV10-2; J gene: TRBJ1-6; CDR3 protein: CASSESGGGSPLHF
V gene: TRBV10-2; J gene: TRBJ2-7; CDR3 protein: CASSELYEQYF
V gene: TRBV5-4; J gene: TRBJ2-2; CDR3 protein: CASSPESSDTGELFF
V gene: TRBV11-3; J gene: TRBJ2-7; CDR3 protein: CASSLAGQGIHEQYF
V gene: TRBV7-6; J gene: TRBJ2-7; CDR3 protein: CASSPSLAGGLYEQYF
V gene: TRBV27; J gene: TRBJ1-6; CDR3 protein: CASSYRGLSSYNSPLHF
V gene: TRBV29-1; J gene: TRBJ1-2; CDR3 protein: CSVEESYRVHYGYTF
V gene: TRBV10-3; J gene: TRBJ2-5; CDR3 protein: CAISRTSGGGETQYF
V gene: TRBV10-3; J gene: TRBJ1-5; CDR3 protein: CAISESDGLYNQPQHF
V gene: TRBV5-4; J gene: TRBJ1-4; CDR3 protein: CASSPGRGGEKLFF
V gene: TRBV2; J gene: TRBJ1-1; CDR3 protein: CASRVQGNTEAFF
V gene: TRBV5-4; J gene: TRBJ1-2; CDR3 protein: CASSRDSARGYGYTF
V gene: TRBV5-6; J gene: TRBJ1-2; CDR3 protein: CASSLREFGYTF
V gene: TRBV6-1; J gene: TRBJ2-4; CDR3 protein: CASSEHWFNSLAKNIQYF
V gene: TRBV7-2; J gene: TRBJ1-2; CDR3 protein: CASSLPGIHGYTF
V gene: TRBV5-1; J gene: TRBJ2-1; CDR3 protein: CASSLPTSGPNNEQFF
V gene: TRBV12-3/TRBV12-4; J gene: TRBJ1-5; CDR3 protein: CASRQGSGQPQHF
V gene: TRBV19; J gene: TRBJ1-2; CDR3 protein: CASSRDRANYGYTF
V gene: TRBV30; J gene: TRBJ2-1; CDR3 protein: CAWRQGGGGSYNEQFF